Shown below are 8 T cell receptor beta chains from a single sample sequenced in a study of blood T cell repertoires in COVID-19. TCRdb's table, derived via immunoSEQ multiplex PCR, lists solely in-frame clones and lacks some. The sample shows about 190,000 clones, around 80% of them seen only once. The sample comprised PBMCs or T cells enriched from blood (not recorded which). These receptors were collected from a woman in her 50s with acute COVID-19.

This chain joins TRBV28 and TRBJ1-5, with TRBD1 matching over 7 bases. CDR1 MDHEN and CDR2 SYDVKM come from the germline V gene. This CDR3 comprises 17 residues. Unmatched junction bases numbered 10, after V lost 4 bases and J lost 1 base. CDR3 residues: CASSSEGGLPSNQPQHF. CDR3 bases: TGTGCCAGCAGTTCTGAAGGGGGCCTACCCAGCAATCAGCCCCAGCATTTT.

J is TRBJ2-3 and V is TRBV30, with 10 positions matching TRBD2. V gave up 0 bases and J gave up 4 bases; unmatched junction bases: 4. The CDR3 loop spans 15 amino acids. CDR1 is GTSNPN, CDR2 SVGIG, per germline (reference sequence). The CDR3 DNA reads TGTGCCTGGAGTGTTAGCGGGGGGAGTGCAGATACGCAGTATTTT. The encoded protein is CAWSVSGGSADTQYF.

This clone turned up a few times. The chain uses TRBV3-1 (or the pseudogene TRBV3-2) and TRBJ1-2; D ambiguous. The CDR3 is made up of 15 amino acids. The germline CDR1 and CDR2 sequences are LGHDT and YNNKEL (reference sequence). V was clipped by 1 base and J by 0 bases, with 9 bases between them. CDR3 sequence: CASSQVGEANYGYTF. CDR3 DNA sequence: TGTGCCAGCAGCCAAGTTGGGGAGGCTAACTATGGCTACACCTTC.

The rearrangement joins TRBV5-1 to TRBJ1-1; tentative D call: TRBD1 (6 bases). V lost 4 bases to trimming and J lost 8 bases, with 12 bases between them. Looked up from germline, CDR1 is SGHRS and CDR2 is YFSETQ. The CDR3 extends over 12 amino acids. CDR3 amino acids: CASSPGHREAFF. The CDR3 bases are TGCGCCAGCAGCCCGGGACATCGGGAAGCTTTCTTT.

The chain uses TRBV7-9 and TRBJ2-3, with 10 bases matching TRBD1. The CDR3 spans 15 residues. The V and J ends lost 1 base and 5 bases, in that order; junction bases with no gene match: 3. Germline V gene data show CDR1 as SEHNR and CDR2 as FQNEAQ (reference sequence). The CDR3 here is CASSLGTGGEDTQYF. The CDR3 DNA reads TGTGCCAGCAGCTTAGGGACAGGGGGGGAAGATACGCAGTATTTT.

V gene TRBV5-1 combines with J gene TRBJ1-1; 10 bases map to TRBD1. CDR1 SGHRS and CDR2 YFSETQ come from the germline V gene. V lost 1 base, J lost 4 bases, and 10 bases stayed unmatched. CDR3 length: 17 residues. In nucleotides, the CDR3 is TGCGCCAGCAGCTTGTCGGACAGGGGGTTAGTTAGCACTGAAGCTTTCTTT. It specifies CASSLSDRGLVSTEAFF.

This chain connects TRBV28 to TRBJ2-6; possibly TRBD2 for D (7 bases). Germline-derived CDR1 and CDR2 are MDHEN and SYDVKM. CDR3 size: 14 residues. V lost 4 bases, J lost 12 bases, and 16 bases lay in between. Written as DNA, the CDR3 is TGTGCCAGCAGTTCCCTTGGGGGGGCAGCCGTCCTGACTTTC. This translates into CASSSLGGAAVLTF.

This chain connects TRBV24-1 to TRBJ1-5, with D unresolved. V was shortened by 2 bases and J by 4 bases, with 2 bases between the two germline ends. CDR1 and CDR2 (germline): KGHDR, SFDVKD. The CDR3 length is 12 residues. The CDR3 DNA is TGTGCCACCAGTGATTCTAATCAGCCCCAGCATTTT. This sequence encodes CATSDSNQPQHF.